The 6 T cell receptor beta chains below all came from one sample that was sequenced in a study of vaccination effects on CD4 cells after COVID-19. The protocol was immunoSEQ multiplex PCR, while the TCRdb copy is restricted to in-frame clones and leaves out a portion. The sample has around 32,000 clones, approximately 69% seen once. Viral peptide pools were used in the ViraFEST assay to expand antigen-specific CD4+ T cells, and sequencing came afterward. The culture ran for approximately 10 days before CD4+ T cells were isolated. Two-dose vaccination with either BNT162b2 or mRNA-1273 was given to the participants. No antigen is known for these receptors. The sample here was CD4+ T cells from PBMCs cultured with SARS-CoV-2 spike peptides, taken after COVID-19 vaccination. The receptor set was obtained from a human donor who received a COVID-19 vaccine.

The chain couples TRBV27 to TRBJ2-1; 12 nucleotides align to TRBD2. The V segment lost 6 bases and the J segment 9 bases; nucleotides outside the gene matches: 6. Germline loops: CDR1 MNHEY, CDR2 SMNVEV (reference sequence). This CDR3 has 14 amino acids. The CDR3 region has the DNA TGTGCCAGCAGATTTACTAGCGGGAGGACTGAGCAGTTCTTC. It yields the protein CASRFTSGRTEQFF.

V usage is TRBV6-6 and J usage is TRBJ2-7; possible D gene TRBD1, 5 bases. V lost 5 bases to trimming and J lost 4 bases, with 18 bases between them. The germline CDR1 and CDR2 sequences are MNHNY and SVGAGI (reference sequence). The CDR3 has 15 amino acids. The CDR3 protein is CASSPGVRAHYEQYF. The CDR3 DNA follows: TGTGCCAGCAGTCCCGGAGTCAGGGCCCATTACGAGCAGTACTTC.

The CDR3, as DNA: TGTGCCAGCAGCTACTCCCAAGGGGAGCAGTTCTTC. The encoded protein is CASSYSQGEQFF. This chain joins TRBV2 and TRBJ2-1; unclear D gene. Per germline, CDR1 SNHLY and CDR2 FYNNEI. Trimming shortened V by 6 bases and J by 10 bases, and 13 bases separated the two germline ends. The CDR3 loop spans 12 amino acids.

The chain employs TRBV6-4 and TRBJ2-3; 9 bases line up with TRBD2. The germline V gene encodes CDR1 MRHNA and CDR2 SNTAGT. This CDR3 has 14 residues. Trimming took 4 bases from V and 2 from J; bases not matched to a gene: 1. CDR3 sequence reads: CASSGGGATDTQYF. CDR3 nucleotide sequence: TGTGCCAGCAGTGGCGGGGGGGCCACAGATACGCAGTATTTT.

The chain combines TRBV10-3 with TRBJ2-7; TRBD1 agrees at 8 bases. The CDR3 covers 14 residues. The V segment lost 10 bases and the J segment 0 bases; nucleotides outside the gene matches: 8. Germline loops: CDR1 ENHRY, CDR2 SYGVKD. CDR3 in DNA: TGTGCCACGAGACAGGGGAGCTACTCCTACGAGCAGTACTTC. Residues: CATRQGSYSYEQYF.

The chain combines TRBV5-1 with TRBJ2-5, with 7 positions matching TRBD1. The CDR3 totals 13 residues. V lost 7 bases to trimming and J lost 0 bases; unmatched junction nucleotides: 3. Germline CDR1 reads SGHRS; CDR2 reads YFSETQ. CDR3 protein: CASGGQNQETQYF. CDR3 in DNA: TGCGCCAGCGGGGGACAGAACCAAGAGACCCAGTACTTC.